This T cell receptor (beta chain) is drawn from a study of stem cell transplantation in POMP-related autoinflammatory disease (dated by TCRdb to the early 2020s). Study-level background: The study hypothesis was that defective thymoproteasomes impair MHC class I-dependent CD8+ T-cell differentiation and positive selection, which skews the TRB repertoire. Before transplant, patients showed CD4+ naive T-cell skewing, low CD8+ T-cell proportions, and reduced T-cell cytokine secretion. After transplant, DNA chimerism analysis showed 100% donor engraftment of neutrophils and platelets through one year. The effect of POMP deficiency on T-cell receptor beta repertoire diversity and CDR3 characteristics was assessed by high-throughput TRB sequencing. The paper's findings and limits, for the study overall: A restricted number of unique TRB V-J gene pairings was observed in PRAID patients. In PRAID patients, the trend toward increased clonality and lower diversity reached statistical significance only for regulatory T cells. Across all analyzed T-cell subsets, PRAID patients showed a trend toward higher clonality and lower TRB diversity.

The CDR3 holds 13 amino acids from the cysteine to the phenylalanine. Here the CDR3 DNA is all that survives: 39 bases in frame from base 1. CDR1 and CDR2 are read off the germline V gene (reference sequence) as LNHNV and YYDKDF. Deletion took 5 bases off V and 7 bases off J, with a span of 12 bases between the germline ends. Note on this clone: It has no known antigen specificity. No base quality values were provided; no much bigger clone lies one nucleotide off.

Per the publication, the time point label means: after hematopoietic stem cell transplant. PRAID was characterized by prominent immunodeficiency alongside autoinflammation. Before TRB sequencing, the T-cell subsets, namely conventional T cells, CD8+ T cells, regulatory T cells, and T follicular helper cells, were sorted. Receptor amplification or capture employed the immunoSEQ multiplex PCR assay. Per the source publication's procedure: Shannon entropy, which takes clonal size distribution into account, was used to quantify repertoire diversity. The Gini-Simpson index (Simpson_1-D) was used to measure inequality in clonotype distribution. Sourced from immuneACCESS, this table was stored by TCRdb with only in-frame sequences that have V and J called. A share of the clones is absent; for the studies checked, an unresolved V gene accounts for under half, and the remainder has no known explanation. V, J and clone size derive from that table, while D and trimming were established from the DNA sequence. The sample includes thousands of clones, with approximately 85% observed a single time. The ten most abundant clones make up 10% to 15% of the sample.

The specimen comprised CD8+ T cells from PBMCs, sampled after stem cell transplantation. The source is a human patient with POMP-related autoinflammation and immune dysregulation (PRAID). A transplant means some T cells may be of graft donor rather than patient origin. The V and J segments used are TRBV15 and TRBJ1-5, and possibly TRBD1, on 5 matching bases. This receptor carries the CDR3 CATSGGIGQPQHF. The nucleotides are TGTGCCACCAGCGGGGGGATTGGGCAGCCCCAGCATTTT.